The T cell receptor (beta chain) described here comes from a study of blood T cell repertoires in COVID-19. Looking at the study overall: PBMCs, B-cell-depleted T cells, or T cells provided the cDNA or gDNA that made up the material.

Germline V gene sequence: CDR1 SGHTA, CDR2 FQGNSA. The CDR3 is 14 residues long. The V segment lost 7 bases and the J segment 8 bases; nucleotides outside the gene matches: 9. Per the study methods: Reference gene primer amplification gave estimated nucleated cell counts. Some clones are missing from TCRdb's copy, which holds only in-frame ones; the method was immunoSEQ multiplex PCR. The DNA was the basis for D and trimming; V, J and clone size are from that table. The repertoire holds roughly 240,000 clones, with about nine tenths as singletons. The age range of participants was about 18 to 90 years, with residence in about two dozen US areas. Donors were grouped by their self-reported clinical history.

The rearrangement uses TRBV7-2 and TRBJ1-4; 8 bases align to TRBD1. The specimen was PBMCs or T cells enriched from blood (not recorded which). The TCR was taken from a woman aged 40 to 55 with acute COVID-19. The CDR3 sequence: CASKLTGGKEKLFF. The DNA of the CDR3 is TGTGCCAGCAAACTTACAGGGGGGAAGGAAAAACTGTTTTTT.